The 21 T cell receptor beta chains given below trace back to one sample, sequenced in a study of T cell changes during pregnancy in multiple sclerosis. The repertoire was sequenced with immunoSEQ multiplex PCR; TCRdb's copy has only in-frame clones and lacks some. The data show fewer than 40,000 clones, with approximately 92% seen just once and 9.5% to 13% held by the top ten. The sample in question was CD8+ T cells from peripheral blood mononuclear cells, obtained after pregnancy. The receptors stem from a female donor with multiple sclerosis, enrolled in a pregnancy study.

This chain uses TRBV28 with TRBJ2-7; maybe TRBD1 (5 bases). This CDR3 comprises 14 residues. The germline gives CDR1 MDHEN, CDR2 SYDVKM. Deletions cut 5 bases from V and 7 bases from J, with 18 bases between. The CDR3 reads CASSDRVMWWEQYF. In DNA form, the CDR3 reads TGTGCCAGCAGTGACAGAGTCATGTGGTGGGAGCAGTACTTC.

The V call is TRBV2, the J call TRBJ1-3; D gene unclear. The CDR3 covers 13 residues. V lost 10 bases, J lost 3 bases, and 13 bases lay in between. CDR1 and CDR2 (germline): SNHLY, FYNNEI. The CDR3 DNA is TGTGCCACCCTAGGAGGCTTTGGAAACACCATATATTTT. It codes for CATLGGFGNTIYF.

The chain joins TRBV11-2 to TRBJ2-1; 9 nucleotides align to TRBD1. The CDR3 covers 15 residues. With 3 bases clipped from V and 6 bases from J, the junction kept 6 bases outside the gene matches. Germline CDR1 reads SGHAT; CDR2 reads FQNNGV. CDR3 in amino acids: CASSFGTGLFNEQFF. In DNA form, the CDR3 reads TGTGCCAGCAGCTTTGGGACAGGGTTGTTCAATGAGCAGTTCTTC.

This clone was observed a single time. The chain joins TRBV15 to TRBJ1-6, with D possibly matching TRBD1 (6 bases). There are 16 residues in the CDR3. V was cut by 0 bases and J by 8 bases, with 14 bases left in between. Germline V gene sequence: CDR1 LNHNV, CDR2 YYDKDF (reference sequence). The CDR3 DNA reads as TGTGCCACCAGCAGAGATCTTAACAGGGCGGATTCACCCCTCCACTTT. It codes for CATSRDLNRADSPLHF.

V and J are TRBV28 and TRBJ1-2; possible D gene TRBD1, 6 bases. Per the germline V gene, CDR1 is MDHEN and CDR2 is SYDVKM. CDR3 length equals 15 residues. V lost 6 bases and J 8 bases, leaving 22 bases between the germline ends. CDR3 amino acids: CASSPPPTGLRGYTF. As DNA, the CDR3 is TGTGCCAGCAGCCCCCCTCCTACAGGGCTTAGGGGCTACACCTTC.

CDR3 nucleotide sequence: TGCGCCAGCAGCCACGCCGGGACAGGGGGAAACTACGAGCAGTACTTC. The encoded protein is CASSHAGTGGNYEQYF. The gene calls are TRBV4-1 and TRBJ2-7, with 11 bases matching TRBD1. CDR1 and CDR2 (germline): MGHRA, YSYEKL. The CDR3 runs to 16 residues. V lost 3 bases, J lost 3 bases, and 7 bases stayed unmatched.

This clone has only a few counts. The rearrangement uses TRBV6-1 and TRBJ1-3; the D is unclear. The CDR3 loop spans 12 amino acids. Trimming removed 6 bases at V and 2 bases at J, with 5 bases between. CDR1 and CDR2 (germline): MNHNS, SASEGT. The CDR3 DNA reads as TGTGCCAGCAGGGCTGCTGGAAACACCATATATTTT. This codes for CASRAAGNTIYF.

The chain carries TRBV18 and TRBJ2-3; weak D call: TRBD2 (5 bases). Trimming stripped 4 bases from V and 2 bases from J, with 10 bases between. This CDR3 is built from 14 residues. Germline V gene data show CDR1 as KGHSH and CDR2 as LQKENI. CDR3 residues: CASSQDDYTDTQYF. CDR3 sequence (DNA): TGTGCCAGCTCACAAGATGACTACACAGATACGCAGTATTTT.

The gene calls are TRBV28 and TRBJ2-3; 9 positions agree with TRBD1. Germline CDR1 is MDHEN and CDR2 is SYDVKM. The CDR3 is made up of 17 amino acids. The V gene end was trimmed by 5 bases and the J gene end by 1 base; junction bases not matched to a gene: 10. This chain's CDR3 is CASSPHRGRRGTDTQYF. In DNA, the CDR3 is TGTGCCAGCAGTCCTCACAGGGGGCGAAGGGGCACAGATACGCAGTATTTT.

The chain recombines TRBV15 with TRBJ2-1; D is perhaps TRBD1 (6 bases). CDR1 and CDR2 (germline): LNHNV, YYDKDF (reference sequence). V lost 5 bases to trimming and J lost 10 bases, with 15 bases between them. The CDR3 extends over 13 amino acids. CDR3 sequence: CATSYGSGTEQFF. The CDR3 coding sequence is TGTGCCACCAGCTACGGATCCGGGACAGAGCAGTTCTTC.

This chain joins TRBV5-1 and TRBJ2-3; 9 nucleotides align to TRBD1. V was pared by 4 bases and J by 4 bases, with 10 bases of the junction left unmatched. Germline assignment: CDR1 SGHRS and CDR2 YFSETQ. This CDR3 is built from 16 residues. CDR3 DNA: TGCGCCAGCAGCCCTAAACAGGGGGCAAGGGCAGATACGCAGTATTTT. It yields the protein CASSPKQGARADTQYF.

The CDR3 loop is CAWSTSGRLIEQYF. The CDR3 nucleotides are TGTGCCTGGAGTACTAGCGGGAGGTTAATTGAGCAGTACTTC. This chain joins TRBV30 and TRBJ2-7, with 12 bases that match TRBD2. In germline, CDR1 is GTSNPN, CDR2 SVGIG (reference sequence). V lost 2 bases and J lost 7; bases outside the gene matches: 6. The CDR3 totals 14 residues. Full variable domain (missing parts from reference TRBV30 and TRBJ2-7): SQTIHQWPATLVQPVGSPLSLECTVEGTSNPNLYWYRQAAGRGLQLLFYSVGIGQISSEVPQNLSASRPQDRQFILSSKKLLLSDSGFYLCAWSTSGRLIEQYFGPGTRLTVT.

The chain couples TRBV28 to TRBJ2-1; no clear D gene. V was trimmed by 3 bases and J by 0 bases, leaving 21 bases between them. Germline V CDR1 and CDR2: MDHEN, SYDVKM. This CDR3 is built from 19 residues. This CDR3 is CASSFTVQRWPASYNEQFF. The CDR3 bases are TGTGCCAGCAGTTTTACTGTTCAGCGTTGGCCCGCCTCCTACAATGAGCAGTTCTTC.

CDR3 coding DNA: TGTGCCAGTAGTGACAGGGGAAACACTGAAGCTTTCTTT. As protein: CASSDRGNTEAFF. The rearrangement links TRBV19 to TRBJ1-1; 8 bases fit TRBD1. Germline V CDR1 and CDR2: LNHDA, SQIVND (reference sequence). V shed 5 bases and J 2 bases; nucleotides not matched to a gene: 1. This CDR3 is built from 13 residues.

CDR3 sequence reads: CASSTRQRTGELFF. The CDR3 coding sequence is TGTGCCAGTAGTACCAGACAGAGAACCGGGGAGCTGTTTTTT. The J gene is TRBJ2-2, the V gene TRBV19, with D perhaps TRBD1 (5 bases). Per the germline V gene, CDR1 is LNHDA and CDR2 is SQIVND (reference sequence). The V end lost 4 bases, the J end lost 5 bases, and 11 bases lay between the germline ends. The CDR3 runs to 14 residues.

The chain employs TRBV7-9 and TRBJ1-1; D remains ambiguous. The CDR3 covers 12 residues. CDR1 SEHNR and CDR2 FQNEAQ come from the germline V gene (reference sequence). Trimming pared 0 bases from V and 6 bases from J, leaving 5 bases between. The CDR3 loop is CASSLAAAEAFF. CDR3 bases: TGTGCCAGCAGCTTAGCGGCGGCTGAAGCTTTCTTT.

The CDR3 DNA sequence: TGTGCCAGCAGCAGCCCCAAAACCGGGACAGTTAGCAATCAGCCCCAGCATTTT. It is translated as CASSSPKTGTVSNQPQHF. J is TRBJ1-5 and V is TRBV5-4; 7 nucleotides align to TRBD1. This CDR3 has 18 amino acids. V shed 4 bases and J 0 bases; nucleotides not matched to a gene: 13. Germline V gene lookup returns CDR1 SGHNT and CDR2 YYREEE (reference sequence).

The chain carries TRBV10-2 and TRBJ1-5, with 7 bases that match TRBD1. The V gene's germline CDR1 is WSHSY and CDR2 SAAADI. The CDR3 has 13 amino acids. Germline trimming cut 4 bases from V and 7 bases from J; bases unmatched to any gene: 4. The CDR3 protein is CASSGQGRQPQHF. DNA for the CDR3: TGCGCCAGCAGTGGACAGGGCAGACAGCCCCAGCATTTT.

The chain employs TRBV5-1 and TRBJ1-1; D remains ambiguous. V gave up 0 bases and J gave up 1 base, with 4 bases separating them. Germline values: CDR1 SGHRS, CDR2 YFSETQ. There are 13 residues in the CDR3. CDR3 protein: CASSLARNTEAFF. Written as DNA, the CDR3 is TGCGCCAGCAGCTTGGCCCGGAACACTGAAGCTTTCTTT.

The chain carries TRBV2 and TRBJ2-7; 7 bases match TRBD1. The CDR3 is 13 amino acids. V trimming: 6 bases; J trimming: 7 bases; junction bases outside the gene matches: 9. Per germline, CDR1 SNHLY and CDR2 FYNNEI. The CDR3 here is CASSVRGTVEQYF. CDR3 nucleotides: TGTGCCAGCAGCGTCAGGGGGACGGTGGAGCAGTACTTC.

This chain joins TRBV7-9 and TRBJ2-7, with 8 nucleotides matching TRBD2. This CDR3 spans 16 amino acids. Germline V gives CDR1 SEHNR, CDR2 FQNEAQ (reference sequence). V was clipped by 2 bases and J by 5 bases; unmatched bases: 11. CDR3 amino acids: CASSLPTGRGIDEQYF. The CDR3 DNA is TGTGCCAGCAGCTTACCAACCGGGAGGGGGATCGACGAGCAGTACTTC.